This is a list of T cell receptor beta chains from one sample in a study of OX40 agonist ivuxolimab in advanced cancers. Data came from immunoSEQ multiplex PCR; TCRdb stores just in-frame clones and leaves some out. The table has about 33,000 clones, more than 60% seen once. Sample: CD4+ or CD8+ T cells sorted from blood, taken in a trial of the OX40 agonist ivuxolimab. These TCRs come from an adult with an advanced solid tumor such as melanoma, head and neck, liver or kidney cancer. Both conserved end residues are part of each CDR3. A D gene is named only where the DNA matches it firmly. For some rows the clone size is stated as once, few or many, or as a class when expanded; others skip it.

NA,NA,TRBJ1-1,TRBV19,CASSIPSSGGYLEAFF,TGTGCCAGTAGTATTCCCTCGTCGGGAGGGTACTTAGAAGCTTTCTTT
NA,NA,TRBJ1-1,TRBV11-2,CASSPRTVEAFF,TGTGCCAGCAGCCCAAGGACAGTCGAAGCTTTCTTT
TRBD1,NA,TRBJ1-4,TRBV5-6,CASSRQGATNEKLFF,TGTGCCAGCAGCCGACAGGGGGCAACTAATGAAAAACTGTTTTTT
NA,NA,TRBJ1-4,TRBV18,CASSLTRVGPTNEKLFF,TGTGCCAGCTCACTGACCAGGGTGGGGCCAACTAATGAAAAACTGTTTTTT
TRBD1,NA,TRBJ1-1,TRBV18,CASSQGQETNTEAFF,TGTGCCAGCTCACAAGGACAGGAGACGAACACTGAAGCTTTCTTT
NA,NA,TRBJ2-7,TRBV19,CASSMAWLRGEQYF,TGTGCCAGTAGTATGGCGTGGTTACGGGGGGAGCAGTACTTC
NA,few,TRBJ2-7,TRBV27,CASSLSAGIFYEQYF,TGTGCCAGCAGTTTATCCGCAGGGATCTTTTACGAGCAGTACTTC
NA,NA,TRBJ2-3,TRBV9,CASSPRGFSNTDTQYF,TGTGCCAGCAGCCCCCGCGGTTTCTCCAACACAGATACGCAGTATTTT
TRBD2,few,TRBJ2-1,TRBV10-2,CASIGRGGYEQFF,TGCGCCAGCATAGGGCGGGGGGGGTATGAGCAGTTCTTC
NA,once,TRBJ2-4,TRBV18,CASSPAGSSSRIQYF,TGTGCCAGCTCACCAGCGGGGTCCAGCTCGCGCATTCAGTACTTC
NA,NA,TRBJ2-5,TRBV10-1,CASSERVLDGTQYF,TGCGCCAGCAGTGAAAGAGTACTAGATGGGACCCAGTACTTC
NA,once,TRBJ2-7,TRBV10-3,CAISVVSSYEQYF,TGTGCCATCAGTGTGGTGAGTTCCTACGAGCAGTACTTC
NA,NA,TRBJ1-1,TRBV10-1,CASSESGENTEAFF,TGCGCCAGCAGTGAGTCGGGGGAGAACACTGAAGCTTTCTTT
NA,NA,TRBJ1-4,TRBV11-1,CASSLAGTANEKLFF,TGTGCCAGCAGCTTAGCCGGGACCGCTAACGAAAAACTGTTTTTT
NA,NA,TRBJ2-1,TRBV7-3,CASSQGGDNEQFF,TGTGCCAGCAGCCAAGGGGGGGACAATGAGCAGTTCTTC
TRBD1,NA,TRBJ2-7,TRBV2,CASSGTGDDYEQYF,TGTGCCAGCAGTGGGACAGGGGACGACTACGAGCAGTACTTC
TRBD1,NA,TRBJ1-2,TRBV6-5,CASRTPQGYGYTF,TGTGCCAGCAGAACCCCACAGGGGTACGGCTACACCTTC
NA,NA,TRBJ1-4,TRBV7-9,CASSLREVANEKLFF,TGTGCCAGCAGCTTGCGGGAGGTGGCTAATGAAAAACTGTTTTTT
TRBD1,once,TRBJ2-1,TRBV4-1,CASSHGTEIYNEQFF,TGCGCCAGCAGCCACGGGACAGAGATCTACAATGAGCAGTTCTTC
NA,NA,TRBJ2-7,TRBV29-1,CSGGAGQELNEQYF,TGCAGCGGTGGCGCCGGGCAGGAGCTTAACGAGCAGTACTTC
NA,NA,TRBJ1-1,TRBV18,CASSPLVDTEAFF,TGTGCCAGCTCACCCCTTGTAGATACTGAAGCTTTCTTT
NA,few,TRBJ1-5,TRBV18,CASSPPTVGYQPQHF,TGTGCCAGCTCACCACCAACGGTGGGGTATCAGCCCCAGCATTTT
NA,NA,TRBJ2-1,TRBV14,CASSQYREQFF,TGTGCCAGCAGCCAATACCGGGAGCAGTTCTTC
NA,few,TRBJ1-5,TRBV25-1,CASSTIGTSEVADQHF,TGTGCCAGCAGTACGATAGGGACGTCGGAAGTGGCGGACCAGCATTTT
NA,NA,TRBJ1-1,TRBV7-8,CASSEARNTEAFF,TGTGCCAGTTCGGAGGCTAGGAACACTGAAGCTTTCTTT
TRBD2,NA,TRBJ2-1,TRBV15,CATSRGTSALSSYNEQFF,TGTGCCACCAGCAGAGGGACTAGCGCGTTGAGCTCCTACAATGAGCAGTTCTTC
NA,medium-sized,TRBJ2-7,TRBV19,CASSIFPGYEQYF,TGTGCCAGTAGTATCTTTCCGGGCTACGAGCAGTACTTC
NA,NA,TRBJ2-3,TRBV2,CASSEEPRRITDTQYF,TGTGCCAGCAGTGAAGAGCCTCGGCGCATCACAGATACGCAGTATTTT
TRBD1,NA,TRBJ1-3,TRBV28,CASSLDRASGNTIYF,TGTGCCAGCAGTTTGGACAGGGCCTCTGGAAACACCATATATTTT
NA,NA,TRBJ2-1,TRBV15,CATSRGNEQFF,TGTGCCACCAGCAGAGGCAATGAGCAGTTCTTC
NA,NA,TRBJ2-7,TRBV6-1,CASDWSSYEQYF,TGTGCCTCGGACTGGAGCTCCTACGAGCAGTACTTC
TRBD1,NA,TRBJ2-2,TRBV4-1,CASSLGQGVNTGELFF,TGCGCCAGCAGTCTTGGACAGGGGGTGAACACCGGGGAGCTGTTTTTT
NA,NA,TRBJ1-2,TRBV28,CASSFFGNYGYTF,TGTGCCAGCAGTTTTTTCGGGAACTATGGCTACACCTTC
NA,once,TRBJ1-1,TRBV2,CASSPRGGATEAFF,TGTGCCAGCAGCCCTCGAGGGGGGGCCACTGAAGCTTTCTTT
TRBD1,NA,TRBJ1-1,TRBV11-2,CASSFRETGARGEAFF,TGTGCCAGCAGCTTCAGAGAGACAGGGGCCAGGGGTGAAGCTTTCTTT
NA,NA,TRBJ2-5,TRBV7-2,CASSSGLLIRETQYF,TGTGCCAGCAGCTCCGGACTTTTGATCAGGGAGACCCAGTACTTC
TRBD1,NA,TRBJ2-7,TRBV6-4,CAIPTGQSYEQYF,TGTGCCATTCCGACAGGGCAGTCCTACGAGCAGTACTTC
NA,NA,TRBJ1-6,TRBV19,CASRDPVGNSPLHF,TGTGCCAGCCGCGACCCGGTGGGGAATTCACCCCTCCACTTT
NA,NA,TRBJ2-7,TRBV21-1,CASSKAEGFVSYEQYF,TGTGCCAGCAGCAAAGCTGAGGGATTTGTCTCCTACGAGCAGTACTTC
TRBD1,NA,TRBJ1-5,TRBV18,CASSSSGTGVGSNQPQHF,TGTGCCAGCTCATCTTCCGGGACAGGGGTTGGAAGCAATCAGCCCCAGCATTTT
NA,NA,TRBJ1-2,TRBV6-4,CAISELGAYGYTF,TGTGCCATCAGTGAGCTTGGGGCCTATGGCTACACCTTC
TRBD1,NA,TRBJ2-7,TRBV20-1,CSASTGDEQYF,TGCAGTGCTAGTACAGGGGACGAGCAGTACTTC
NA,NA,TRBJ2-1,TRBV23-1,CASSHPRQSYNEQFF,TGCGCCAGCAGTCACCCTCGGCAGTCGTACAATGAGCAGTTCTTC
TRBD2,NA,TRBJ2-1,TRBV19,CASSIRGLAGNEQFF,TGTGCCAGTAGTATAAGGGGACTAGCGGGGAACGAGCAGTTCTTC
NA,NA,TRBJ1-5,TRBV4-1,CASSQDPYQPQHF,TGCGCCAGCAGCCAAGATCCCTATCAGCCCCAGCATTTT
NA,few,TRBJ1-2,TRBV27,CASSLSGVNNYGYTF,TGTGCCAGCAGTTTATCCGGGGTAAATAACTATGGCTACACCTTC
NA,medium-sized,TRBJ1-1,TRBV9,CASSVGGSANTEAFF,TGTGCCAGCAGCGTAGGAGGATCAGCGAACACTGAAGCTTTCTTT
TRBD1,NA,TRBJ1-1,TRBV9,CASSVGVDRGKGTEAFF,TGTGCCAGCAGCGTAGGGGTGGACAGGGGAAAGGGCACTGAAGCTTTCTTT
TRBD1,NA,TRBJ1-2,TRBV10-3,CAIADRGDIGYTF,TGTGCCATCGCTGACAGGGGGGATATTGGCTACACCTTC
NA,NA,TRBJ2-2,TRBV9,CASSAGTNTGELFF,TGTGCCAGCAGCGCCGGGACAAACACCGGGGAGCTGTTTTTT
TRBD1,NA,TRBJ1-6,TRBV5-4,CASRVQGGSPLHF,TGTGCCAGCCGTGTACAGGGGGGTTCACCCCTCCACTTT
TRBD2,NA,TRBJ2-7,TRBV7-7,CASSSGTSGDEQYF,TGTGCCAGCAGCTCCGGGACTAGCGGGGACGAGCAGTACTTC
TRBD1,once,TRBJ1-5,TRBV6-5,CASSYSDRGNQPQHF,TGTGCCAGCAGTTACTCAGACAGGGGAAATCAGCCCCAGCATTTT
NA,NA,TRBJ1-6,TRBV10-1,CASSESTWNSPLHF,TGCGCCAGCAGTGAGTCGACGTGGAATTCACCCCTCCACTTT
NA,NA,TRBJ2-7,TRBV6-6,CASSPRRDGYEQYF,TGTGCCAGCAGTCCCCGGAGGGACGGATACGAGCAGTACTTC
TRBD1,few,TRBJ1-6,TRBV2,CASSVGPGQPNSPLHF,TGTGCCAGCAGTGTTGGGCCGGGACAGCCGAATTCACCCCTCCACTTT